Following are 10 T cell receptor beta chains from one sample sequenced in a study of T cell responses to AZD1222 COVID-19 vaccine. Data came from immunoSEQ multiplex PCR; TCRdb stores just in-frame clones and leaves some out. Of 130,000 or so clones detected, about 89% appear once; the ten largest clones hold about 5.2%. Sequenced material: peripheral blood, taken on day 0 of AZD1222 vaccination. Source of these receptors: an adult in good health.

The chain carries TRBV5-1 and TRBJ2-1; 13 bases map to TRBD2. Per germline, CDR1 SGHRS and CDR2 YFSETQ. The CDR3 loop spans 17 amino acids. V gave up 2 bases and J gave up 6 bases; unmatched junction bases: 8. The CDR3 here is CASSLRLAGGVGNEQFF. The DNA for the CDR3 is TGCGCCAGCAGCTTACGACTAGCGGGAGGAGTGGGCAATGAGCAGTTCTTC.

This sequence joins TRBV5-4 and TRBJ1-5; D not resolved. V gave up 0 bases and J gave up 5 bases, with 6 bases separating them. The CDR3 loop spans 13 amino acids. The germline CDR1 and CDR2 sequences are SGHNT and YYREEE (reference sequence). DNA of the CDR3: TGTGCCAGCAGCTTGGGTTTCGATCAGCCCCAGCATTTT. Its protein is CASSLGFDQPQHF.

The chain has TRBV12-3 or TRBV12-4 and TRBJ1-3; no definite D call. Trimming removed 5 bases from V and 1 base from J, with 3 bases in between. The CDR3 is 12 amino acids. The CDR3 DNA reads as TGTGCCAGCAGTACATCTGGAAACACCATATATTTT. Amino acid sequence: CASSTSGNTIYF.

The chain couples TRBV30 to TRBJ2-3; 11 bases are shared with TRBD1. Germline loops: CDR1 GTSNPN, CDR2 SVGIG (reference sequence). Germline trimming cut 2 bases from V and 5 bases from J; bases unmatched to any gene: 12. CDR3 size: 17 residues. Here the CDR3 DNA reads TGTGCCTGGAGTCGGGGACAGGGGGTGTTTAAGCAAGATACGCAGTATTTT. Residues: CAWSRGQGVFKQDTQYF.

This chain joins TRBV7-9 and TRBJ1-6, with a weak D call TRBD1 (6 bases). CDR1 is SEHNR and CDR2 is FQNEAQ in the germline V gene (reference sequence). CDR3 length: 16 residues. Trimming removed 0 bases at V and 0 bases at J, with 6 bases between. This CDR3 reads CASSLAGGSYNSPLHF. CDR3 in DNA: TGTGCCAGCAGCTTAGCAGGGGGCTCCTATAATTCACCCCTCCACTTT.

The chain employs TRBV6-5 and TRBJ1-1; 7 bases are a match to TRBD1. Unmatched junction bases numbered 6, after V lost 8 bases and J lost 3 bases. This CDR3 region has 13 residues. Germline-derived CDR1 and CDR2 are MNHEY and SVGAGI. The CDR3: CASGLTGDTEAFF. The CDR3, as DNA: TGTGCCAGCGGTCTAACAGGGGACACTGAAGCTTTCTTT.

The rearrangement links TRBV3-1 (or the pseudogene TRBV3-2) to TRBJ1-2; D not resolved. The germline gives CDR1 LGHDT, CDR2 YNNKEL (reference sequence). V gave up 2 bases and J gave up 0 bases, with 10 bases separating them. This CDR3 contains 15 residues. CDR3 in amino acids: CASSQKFRTNYGYTF. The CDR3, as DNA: TGTGCCAGCAGCCAAAAATTTCGGACTAACTATGGCTACACCTTC.

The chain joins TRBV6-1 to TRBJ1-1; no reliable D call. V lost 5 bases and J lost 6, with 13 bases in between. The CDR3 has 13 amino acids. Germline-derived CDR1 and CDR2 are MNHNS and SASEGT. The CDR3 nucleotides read TGTGCCAGCAGTTTGGAGTTTTCCCCTGAAGCTTTCTTT. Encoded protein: CASSLEFSPEAFF.

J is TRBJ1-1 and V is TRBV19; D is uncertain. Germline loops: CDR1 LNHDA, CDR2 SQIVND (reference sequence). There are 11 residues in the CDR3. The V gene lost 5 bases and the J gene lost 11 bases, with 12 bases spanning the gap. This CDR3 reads CASSPGPGAFF. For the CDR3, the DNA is TGTGCCAGTAGTCCCGGACCGGGGGCTTTCTTT. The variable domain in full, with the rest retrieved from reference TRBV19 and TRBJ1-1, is DGGITQSPKYLFRKEGQNVTLSCEQNLNHDAMYWYRQDPGQGLRLIYYSQIVNDFQKGDIAEGYSVSREKKESFPLTVTSAQKNPTAFYLCASSPGPGAFFGQGTRLTVV.

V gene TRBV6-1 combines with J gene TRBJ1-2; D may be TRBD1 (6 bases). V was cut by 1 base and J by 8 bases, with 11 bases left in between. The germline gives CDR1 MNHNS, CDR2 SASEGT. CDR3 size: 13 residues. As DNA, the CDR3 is TGTGCCAGCAGTGAAGTGGGGGCCTGGGGCTACACCTTC. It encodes CASSEVGAWGYTF.